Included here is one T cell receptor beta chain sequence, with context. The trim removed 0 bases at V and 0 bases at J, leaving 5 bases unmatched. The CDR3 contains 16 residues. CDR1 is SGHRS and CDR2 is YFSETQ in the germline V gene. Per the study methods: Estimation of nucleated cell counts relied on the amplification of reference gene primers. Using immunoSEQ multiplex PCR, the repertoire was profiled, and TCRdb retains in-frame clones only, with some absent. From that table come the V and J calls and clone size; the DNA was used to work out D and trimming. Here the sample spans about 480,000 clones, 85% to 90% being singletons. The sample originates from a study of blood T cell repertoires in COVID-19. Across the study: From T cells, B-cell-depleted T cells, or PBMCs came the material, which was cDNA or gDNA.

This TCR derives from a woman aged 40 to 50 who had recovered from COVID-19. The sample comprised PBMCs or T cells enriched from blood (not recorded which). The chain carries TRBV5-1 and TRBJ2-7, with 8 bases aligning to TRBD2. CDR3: CASSLEASGFSYEQYF. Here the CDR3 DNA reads TGCGCCAGCAGCTTGGAGGCTAGCGGGTTCTCCTACGAGCAGTACTTC. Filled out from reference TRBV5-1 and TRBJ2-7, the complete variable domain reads KAGVTQTPRYLIKTRGQQVTLSCSPISGHRSVSWYQQTPGQGLQFLFEYFSETQRNKGNFPGRFSGRQFSNSRSEMNVSTLELGDSALYLCASSLEASGFSYEQYFGPGTRLTVT.